This is a list of T cell receptor beta chains from one sample in a study of blood T cell repertoires in COVID-19. Produced via immunoSEQ multiplex PCR; TCRdb's table is partial and in-frame only. The data show fewer than 150,000 clones, about 88% seen once. Material for sequencing was peripheral blood. The receptor source for this set is a woman in her 70s who had recovered from COVID-19. Both conserved end residues are part of each CDR3. Each record gives: V gene, D gene, J gene, CDR3 protein, CDR3 DNA. D genes are given only for firm matches.

v_gene: TRBV27; d_gene: TRBD1; j_gene: TRBJ1-6; CDR3aa: CASSLTGGAAAGSPLHF; CDR3nt: TGTGCCAGCAGTTTGACAGGGGGCGCGGCCGCCGGTTCACCCCTCCACTTT
v_gene: TRBV30; d_gene: NA; j_gene: TRBJ2-7; CDR3aa: CAWSARRGEQYF; CDR3nt: TGTGCCTGGAGTGCTCGGCGGGGCGAGCAGTACTTC
v_gene: TRBV2; d_gene: NA; j_gene: TRBJ1-5; CDR3aa: CASRGRGGNQPQHF; CDR3nt: TGTGCCAGCAGGGGGCGGGGGGGCAATCAGCCCCAGCATTTT
v_gene: TRBV5-6; d_gene: NA; j_gene: TRBJ1-5; CDR3aa: CASSWGTSNQPQHF; CDR3nt: TGTGCCAGCAGCTGGGGGACAAGCAATCAGCCCCAGCATTTT
v_gene: TRBV7-2; d_gene: NA; j_gene: TRBJ1-2; CDR3aa: CASSPAGGGYGYTF; CDR3nt: TGTGCCAGCAGCCCCGCTGGGGGAGGCTATGGCTACACCTTC
v_gene: TRBV7-9; d_gene: NA; j_gene: TRBJ1-1; CDR3aa: CASSLFADTEAFF; CDR3nt: TGTGCCAGCAGCTTGTTCGCGGACACTGAAGCTTTCTTT
v_gene: TRBV18; d_gene: TRBD1; j_gene: TRBJ1-1; CDR3aa: CASSRDRNTEAFF; CDR3nt: TGTGCCAGCTCCAGGGACAGAAACACTGAAGCTTTCTTT
v_gene: TRBV4-3; d_gene: TRBD2; j_gene: TRBJ2-3; CDR3aa: CASSQDLAGPDTQYF; CDR3nt: TGCGCCAGCAGCCAAGATCTAGCGGGACCAGATACGCAGTATTTT
v_gene: TRBV7-9; d_gene: NA; j_gene: TRBJ1-1; CDR3aa: CASTEGADTEAFF; CDR3nt: TGTGCCAGCACGGAGGGTGCCGACACTGAAGCTTTCTTT
v_gene: TRBV2; d_gene: NA; j_gene: TRBJ1-1; CDR3aa: CASNKRGARAFF; CDR3nt: TGTGCCAGCAATAAGCGGGGGGCGAGAGCTTTCTTT
v_gene: TRBV9; d_gene: NA; j_gene: TRBJ2-1; CDR3aa: CASSAREIEQFF; CDR3nt: TGTGCCAGCAGCGCCCGTGAGATCGAGCAGTTCTTC